These T cell receptor beta chains were read from a single sample in a study of cytomegalovirus exposure and HLA in healthy donors. Measured with immunoSEQ multiplex PCR; TCRdb has only the in-frame clones, and not every one. The table has 90,000 to 140,000 clones, roughly 86% seen once. Sequencing was performed on PBMCs. The source is a woman younger than 35 in good health and CMV-seropositive. Each CDR3 is given without its conserved first and last residue. Each record gives: clone size, CDR3 length, J gene, V gene, CDR3 protein. Not all rows give a size; the values are once, few, many and, for expanded clones, a class.

abundance: -; len: 10; j_gene: TRBJ2-1; v_gene: TRBV10-2; CDR3aa: ASSEGVREQF
abundance: -; len: 13; j_gene: TRBJ1-2; v_gene: TRBV18; CDR3aa: ASSPGQGFNYGYT
abundance: few; len: 15; j_gene: TRBJ2-7; v_gene: TRBV27; CDR3aa: ASSSIGPTGGSYEQY
abundance: -; len: 13; j_gene: TRBJ2-2; v_gene: TRBV11-3; CDR3aa: ASSLGTTSTGELF
abundance: -; len: 13; j_gene: TRBJ2-3; v_gene: TRBV5-1; CDR3aa: ASSWGSGGSDTQY
abundance: -; len: 12; j_gene: TRBJ1-1; v_gene: TRBV19; CDR3aa: ASSIAQGSAEAF
abundance: -; len: 11; j_gene: TRBJ2-3; v_gene: TRBV27; CDR3aa: ASSQLGTRPQY
abundance: -; len: 13; j_gene: TRBJ2-5; v_gene: TRBV6-1; CDR3aa: ASSEDQGRWETQY
abundance: few; len: 13; j_gene: TRBJ1-2; v_gene: TRBV6-1; CDR3aa: ASSDFVGGKDGYT
abundance: -; len: 13; j_gene: TRBJ2-7; v_gene: TRBV18; CDR3aa: ASSPPGQGRNEQY
abundance: -; len: 14; j_gene: TRBJ1-2; v_gene: TRBV28; CDR3aa: ASSLGGQGPDYGYT
abundance: once; len: 15; j_gene: TRBJ2-1; v_gene: TRBV9; CDR3aa: ASSVASRLAGHNEQF
abundance: -; len: 12; j_gene: TRBJ2-7; v_gene: TRBV13; CDR3aa: ASSLEGLLYEQY
abundance: once; len: 15; j_gene: TRBJ1-2; v_gene: TRBV4-2; CDR3aa: ASSQGGFGRPNYGYT
abundance: few; len: 12; j_gene: TRBJ2-5; v_gene: TRBV6-5; CDR3aa: ASSLDRGGETQY
abundance: -; len: 13; j_gene: TRBJ2-7; v_gene: TRBV5-1; CDR3aa: ASSPYEGGLYEQY
abundance: few; len: 13; j_gene: TRBJ1-2; v_gene: TRBV11-2; CDR3aa: ASSLLRDRGYGYT
abundance: -; len: 11; j_gene: TRBJ1-2; v_gene: TRBV5-1; CDR3aa: ASSPGDNYGYT
abundance: -; len: 12; j_gene: TRBJ1-1; v_gene: TRBV5-6; CDR3aa: ASSLVVGQGKAF
abundance: -; len: 13; j_gene: TRBJ2-1; v_gene: TRBV19; CDR3aa: ASSILAGVGNEQF
abundance: -; len: 10; j_gene: TRBJ1-2; v_gene: TRBV28; CDR3aa: ASGTPGDGYT
abundance: -; len: 13; j_gene: TRBJ1-5; v_gene: TRBV19; CDR3aa: ASLGIDSLNQPQH
abundance: -; len: 15; j_gene: TRBJ2-1; v_gene: TRBV2; CDR3aa: ASSDGRLAGRYNEQF
abundance: -; len: 11; j_gene: TRBJ1-5; v_gene: TRBV10-3; CDR3aa: ATGTGGDQPQH
abundance: -; len: 12; j_gene: TRBJ2-3; v_gene: TRBV12-1; CDR3aa: ASGRQGEGDTQY
abundance: -; len: 10; j_gene: TRBJ1-2; v_gene: TRBV29-1; CDR3aa: SAGTGGYGYT
abundance: -; len: 17; j_gene: TRBJ2-1; v_gene: TRBV7-3; CDR3aa: ASSPPTGLEAGGPKEQF
abundance: few; len: 10; j_gene: TRBJ1-2; v_gene: TRBV29-1; CDR3aa: SVEVQGTHCT
abundance: -; len: 12; j_gene: TRBJ2-1; v_gene: TRBV10-1; CDR3aa: ASSEGQGYNEQF
abundance: few; len: 10; j_gene: TRBJ2-7; v_gene: TRBV7-2; CDR3aa: ASSLGLGEQY
abundance: few; len: 14; j_gene: TRBJ1-5; v_gene: TRBV7-9; CDR3aa: ASSPHGGQSNQPQH
abundance: once; len: 16; j_gene: TRBJ2-2; v_gene: TRBV6-1; CDR3aa: ASSGRGTQGASTGELF
abundance: many; len: 13; j_gene: TRBJ2-3; v_gene: TRBV6-1; CDR3aa: ASSELAGGPDTQY
abundance: -; len: 11; j_gene: TRBJ2-7; v_gene: TRBV5-1; CDR3aa: ASSLAALWEQY
abundance: -; len: 13; j_gene: TRBJ2-5; v_gene: TRBV5-1; CDR3aa: ASRLRGRQIEAQY
abundance: -; len: 13; j_gene: TRBJ2-5; v_gene: TRBV10-1; CDR3aa: ASSETGTGQETQY
abundance: -; len: 11; j_gene: TRBJ2-5; v_gene: TRBV29-1; CDR3aa: SASQGVEETQY
abundance: -; len: 16; j_gene: TRBJ2-7; v_gene: TRBV5-6; CDR3aa: ASSLSAFVLARSYEQY
abundance: once; len: 14; j_gene: TRBJ1-3; v_gene: TRBV13; CDR3aa: ASSARQGSPGNTIY
abundance: -; len: 12; j_gene: TRBJ1-1; v_gene: TRBV27; CDR3aa: ASTRQGIVTEAF
abundance: -; len: 12; j_gene: TRBJ1-2; v_gene: TRBV28; CDR3aa: ASSSTPGLYGYT
abundance: -; len: 14; j_gene: TRBJ1-2; v_gene: TRBV5-4; CDR3aa: ASSSTGSGRGYGYT
abundance: -; len: 14; j_gene: TRBJ2-1; v_gene: TRBV9; CDR3aa: ASSDRLAGGGDEQF
abundance: -; len: 13; j_gene: TRBJ1-4; v_gene: TRBV19; CDR3aa: ASSITGRTHEKLF
abundance: -; len: 13; j_gene: TRBJ1-5; v_gene: TRBV19; CDR3aa: ASTWTGVEYLPQH
abundance: -; len: 8; j_gene: TRBJ1-6; v_gene: TRBV6-6; CDR3aa: ASSKAGLH
abundance: -; len: 11; j_gene: TRBJ2-7; v_gene: TRBV5-1; CDR3aa: ASRRPDIYEQY
abundance: few; len: 17; j_gene: TRBJ2-7; v_gene: TRBV4-2; CDR3aa: ASSPLLGQGALSSYEQY
abundance: -; len: 10; j_gene: TRBJ2-1; v_gene: TRBV28; CDR3aa: ASSLRTGGQF
abundance: -; len: 11; j_gene: TRBJ2-3; v_gene: TRBV29-1; CDR3aa: SVELAGADTQY
abundance: -; len: 9; j_gene: TRBJ1-1; v_gene: TRBV30; CDR3aa: AWSRTAGGF